This is a list of T cell receptor beta chains from one sample in a study of T cell repertoires in cytomegalovirus infection. TCRdb independently ran MiXCR on the reads; one entry per CDR3 protein. The data hold approximately 500,000 distinct CDR3 sequences, with 10% to 12% observed a single time. Sequenced input: PBMCs. The receptor source for this set is a human donor in good health (CMV status not recorded). Some clones in this sample may be carry-over from other donors' samples. The conserved cysteine and the conserved F or W are not part of the CDR3 here. The order of the fields is V gene, J gene, CDR3 protein.

TRBV6-1	TRBJ2-7	ASCPARGMSYEQY
TRBV14	TRBJ2-7	ASSQVAGRIAYEQY
TRBV20-1	TRBJ2-3	SARPSSGTGLTYTQY
TRBV4-1	TRBJ2-1	ASSLPPSGRFGEQF
TRBV27	TRBJ2-3	ASSPSGTSITDTQY
TRBV27	TRBJ2-2	ASTGRAENTGELF
TRBV6-1	TRBJ1-5	ASSETRGGNQPQH
TRBV7-2	TRBJ2-1	ASSLVSGAQF
TRBV12-3/TRBV12-4	TRBJ1-1	ASLTGTVNTEAF
TRBV7-3	TRBJ2-3	ASSLTRGQGKDTQY
TRBV27	TRBJ2-7	ASSPTGGGTYEQY
TRBV20-1	TRBJ2-7	SARLGMGSYEQY
TRBV30	TRBJ1-3	AWSDVGNTIY
TRBV6-5	TRBJ1-5	ASNPSGGRGPGQPQH
TRBV28	TRBJ1-5	ASSTQRGNNQPQH
TRBV5-8	TRBJ1-5	ASSQRDAPSNQPQH
TRBV20-1	TRBJ2-1	SAGAGTSHYNEQF
TRBV10-3	TRBJ2-5	AISTAGGETQY
TRBV7-2	TRBJ1-1	ASSYQLRGDTEAF
TRBV11-2	TRBJ2-2	ASSFTSVRPNTGELF
TRBV28	TRBJ2-7	ASSSGTFFSEQY
TRBV14	TRBJ2-1	ASSQDRLRGGEQF